Listed below are T cell receptor beta chains from one sample, sequenced in a study of response to subunit inactivated influenza vaccine. MiXCR, run by TCRdb on the RT-PCR reads, gives a single entry per CDR3 protein. The sample yields 400,000 to 550,000 distinct CDR3 sequences, approximately 24% seen once. The sample was CD4+ T cells sorted from PBMCs, taken 4 to 6 days after vaccination. The receptors come from a man aged 50 to 60 who received an inactivated influenza vaccine. CDR3s include the opening cysteine and the closing phenylalanine or tryptophan. The order of the fields is J gene, V gene, D gene, clone size, CDR3 protein, CDR3 DNA. A D gene is named only where the DNA matches it firmly. Size is omitted from some rows. Given values are once, few, many or a class for expanded clones.

J: TRBJ1-3
V: TRBV11-2
D: .
size: .
CDR3: CAISLIRGGGNTIYF
DNA: TGTGCCATCAGCTTAATCAGGGGAGGTGGAAACACCATATATTTT

J: TRBJ2-7
V: TRBV4-3
D: TRBD2
size: many
CDR3: CASSQDIAGSYEQYF
DNA: TGCGCCAGCAGCCAAGATATAGCGGGGTCCTACGAGCAGTACTTC

J: TRBJ2-1
V: TRBV6-6
D: .
size: many
CDR3: CASSSSGEQFF
DNA: TGTGCCAGCAGTTCCTCCGGGGAGCAGTTCTTC

J: TRBJ2-3
V: TRBV5-6
D: .
size: few
CDR3: CASSLFADTQYF
DNA: TGTGCCAGCAGCTTGTTCGCAGATACGCAGTATTTT

J: TRBJ1-1
V: TRBV5-6
D: .
size: .
CDR3: CASSPALKRGAFF
DNA: TGTGCCAGCAGCCCTGCCCTGAAGCGGGGAGCTTTCTTT

J: TRBJ2-3
V: TRBV7-9
D: .
size: .
CDR3: CASSPPRERYF
DNA: TGTGCCAGCAGCCCCCCCCGGGAACGGTATTTT

J: TRBJ2-1
V: TRBV6-1
D: .
size: .
CDR3: CASRSSPRDEQFF
DNA: TGTGCCAGCAGGTCCAGCCCGAGGGATGAGCAGTTCTTC

J: TRBJ2-3
V: TRBV6-2/TRBV6-3
D: TRBD2
size: few
CDR3: CASTRSGSSTDTQYF
DNA: TGTGCCAGCACCCGCAGCGGGAGTAGCACAGATACGCAGTATTTT

J: TRBJ2-1
V: TRBV15
D: .
size: many
CDR3: CATSRVGELRRRNNEQFF
DNA: TGTGCCACCAGCAGAGTGGGGGAACTAAGACGGAGGAACAATGAGCAGTTCTTC

J: TRBJ2-7
V: TRBV7-9
D: .
size: .
CDR3: CASSIWVGGTTYEQYF
DNA: TGTGCCAGCAGCATATGGGTGGGAGGTACCACCTACGAGCAGTACTTC

J: TRBJ2-3
V: TRBV29-1
D: .
size: many
CDR3: CSVEISPAADTQYF
DNA: TGCAGCGTTGAAATCTCTCCCGCGGCAGATACGCAGTATTTT

J: TRBJ2-1
V: TRBV2
D: TRBD1
size: .
CDR3: CASSEQGDEQFF
DNA: TGTGCCAGCAGTGAACAGGGGGATGAGCAGTTCTTC

J: TRBJ2-1
V: TRBV6-5
D: .
size: .
CDR3: CASSSPSWGGNEQFF
DNA: TGTGCCAGCAGTTCCCCCTCCTGGGGTGGAAATGAGCAGTTCTTC

J: TRBJ2-7
V: TRBV27
D: .
size: .
CDR3: CASSRSQSGEQYF
DNA: TGTGCCAGCAGTCGCTCCCAGAGCGGCGAGCAGTACTTC

J: TRBJ2-5
V: TRBV30
D: .
size: .
CDR3: CAWNLRQETQYF
DNA: TGTGCCTGGAACCTGCGTCAAGAGACCCAGTACTTC

J: TRBJ2-1
V: TRBV5-1
D: TRBD2
size: few
CDR3: CASSYRTSGGDEQFF
DNA: TGCGCCAGCAGCTATCGGACTAGCGGGGGGGATGAGCAGTTCTTC

J: TRBJ1-1
V: TRBV11-1
D: .
size: few
CDR3: CASSRGHRTEAFF
DNA: TGTGCCAGCAGCCGGGGGCACCGCACTGAAGCTTTCTTT

J: TRBJ2-1
V: TRBV12-3/TRBV12-4
D: TRBD2
size: .
CDR3: CASSLWIAGPSYNEQFF
DNA: TGTGCCAGCAGTTTATGGATAGCGGGACCCTCCTACAATGAGCAGTTCTTC

J: TRBJ1-2
V: TRBV27
D: .
size: few
CDR3: CASSRRDDYGYTF
DNA: TGTGCCAGCAGCCGCAGGGACGACTATGGCTACACCTTC

J: TRBJ1-1
V: TRBV20-1
D: TRBD1
size: .
CDR3: CSARQGANTEAFF
DNA: TGCAGTGCCCGACAGGGGGCGAACACTGAAGCTTTCTTT

J: TRBJ2-3
V: TRBV7-9
D: .
size: few
CDR3: CASSFTRGAVSTDTQYF
DNA: TGTGCCAGCAGCTTTACCCGGGGAGCGGTTAGCACAGATACGCAGTATTTT

J: TRBJ2-1
V: TRBV4-2
D: .
size: few
CDR3: CASSQDPFGGSNEQFF
DNA: TGTGCCAGCAGCCAAGATCCGTTTGGGGGGTCGAATGAGCAGTTCTTC

J: TRBJ2-1
V: TRBV6-5
D: .
size: few
CDR3: CASSYSIFAPSSYNEQFF
DNA: TGTGCCAGCAGTTACTCGATTTTCGCTCCTAGCTCCTACAATGAGCAGTTCTTC

J: TRBJ2-3
V: TRBV20-1
D: TRBD2
size: .
CDR3: CSARVVEAGGPISTDTQYF
DNA: TGCAGTGCTAGAGTCGTGGAAGCGGGAGGGCCAATAAGCACAGATACGCAGTATTTT

J: TRBJ2-7
V: TRBV5-1
D: .
size: few
CDR3: CASSLGPARYEQYF
DNA: TGCGCCAGCAGCTTGGGTCCAGCTCGCTACGAGCAGTACTTC

J: TRBJ1-5
V: TRBV19
D: TRBD1
size: .
CDR3: CASSPRGSGNQPQHF
DNA: TGTGCCAGTAGTCCCAGGGGGTCGGGCAATCAGCCCCAGCATTTT

J: TRBJ2-3
V: TRBV7-2
D: .
size: few
CDR3: CASSLFSGGTDTQYF
DNA: TGTGCCAGCAGCTTATTTAGCGGAGGCACAGATACGCAGTATTTT

J: TRBJ2-3
V: TRBV7-2
D: TRBD2
size: .
CDR3: CASTLVASGGAGTQYF
DNA: TGTGCCAGTACGCTGGTGGCTAGCGGGGGGGCGGGTACGCAGTATTTT

J: TRBJ1-4
V: TRBV4-1
D: TRBD1
size: .
CDR3: CASSQGTGLEKLFF
DNA: TGCGCCAGCAGCCAAGGGACAGGGTTAGAAAAACTGTTTTTT

J: TRBJ2-7
V: TRBV4-3
D: TRBD2
size: few
CDR3: CASSQDLNGRYYEQYF
DNA: TGCGCCAGCAGCCAAGATTTAAACGGGAGGTACTACGAGCAGTACTTC

J: TRBJ2-7
V: TRBV29-1
D: TRBD1
size: few
CDR3: CSGSGTGYEQYF
DNA: TGCAGCGGGTCGGGGACAGGGTACGAGCAGTACTTC

J: TRBJ2-3
V: TRBV4-3
D: .
size: few
CDR3: CASSQTPISHPYF
DNA: TGCGCCAGCAGCCAAACCCCGATTAGCCACCCATATTTT

J: TRBJ2-1
V: TRBV3-1
D: TRBD1
size: .
CDR3: CASSQVRQGNNEQFF
DNA: TGTGCCAGCAGCCAAGTACGACAGGGGAACAATGAGCAGTTCTTC

J: TRBJ1-1
V: TRBV5-1
D: .
size: .
CDR3: CASSTQQGPEAFF
DNA: TGCGCCAGCAGCACTCAACAGGGTCCTGAAGCTTTCTTT

J: TRBJ1-4
V: TRBV5-1
D: .
size: many
CDR3: CASSLDPGVDEKLFF
DNA: TGCGCCAGCAGCTTGGATCCAGGGGTAGATGAAAAACTGTTTTTT

J: TRBJ2-2
V: TRBV7-9
D: .
size: few
CDR3: CASSGDRNTGELFF
DNA: TGTGCCAGCAGCGGTGACAGGAACACCGGGGAGCTGTTTTTT

J: TRBJ1-6
V: TRBV6-1
D: .
size: few
CDR3: CASSRGGQSPANSPLHF
DNA: TGTGCCAGCAGTCGCGGAGGACAGTCCCCTGCGAATTCACCCCTCCACTTT

J: TRBJ2-5
V: TRBV14
D: .
size: .
CDR3: CASSQRRDKQETQYF
DNA: TGTGCCAGCAGCCAGCGGCGGGACAAACAAGAGACCCAGTACTTC

J: TRBJ2-7
V: TRBV12-3/TRBV12-4
D: .
size: few
CDR3: CASSVGTRAYEQYF
DNA: TGTGCCAGCAGTGTCGGGACCCGAGCCTACGAGCAGTACTTC

J: TRBJ2-1
V: TRBV7-3
D: .
size: .
CDR3: CASSTEQVSSYNEQFF
DNA: TGTGCCAGCAGCACGGAACAGGTTAGCTCCTACAATGAGCAGTTCTTC

J: TRBJ2-1
V: TRBV5-5
D: .
size: .
CDR3: CASSLIPRYNEQFF
DNA: TGTGCCAGCAGCTTGATCCCGCGGTACAATGAGCAGTTCTTC

J: TRBJ2-6
V: TRBV27
D: .
size: .
CDR3: CASKGLSGANVLTF
DNA: TGTGCCAGTAAGGGGTTATCTGGGGCCAACGTCCTGACTTTC

J: TRBJ2-7
V: TRBV28
D: .
size: .
CDR3: CASSIFHEQYF
DNA: TGTGCCAGCAGTATATTCCACGAGCAGTACTTC

J: TRBJ1-4
V: TRBV20-1
D: .
size: .
CDR3: CSARDTKNEKLFF
DNA: TGCAGTGCTAGAGACACAAAGAATGAAAAACTGTTTTTT

J: TRBJ2-7
V: TRBV7-8
D: .
size: few
CDR3: CASSLRLGAEYEQYF
DNA: TGTGCCAGCAGCTTAAGGTTGGGCGCTGAGTACGAGCAGTACTTC

J: TRBJ2-2
V: TRBV5-1
D: .
size: .
CDR3: CASSFTGPQNTGELFF
DNA: TGCGCCAGCAGCTTTACAGGGCCTCAGAACACCGGGGAGCTGTTTTTT

J: TRBJ2-5
V: TRBV10-3
D: .
size: .
CDR3: CAISAGTQETQYF
DNA: TGTGCCATCAGTGCGGGAACCCAAGAGACCCAGTACTTC

J: TRBJ2-5
V: TRBV5-1
D: TRBD1
size: .
CDR3: CASSVGDRAEETQYF
DNA: TGCGCCAGCAGCGTGGGGGACAGGGCAGAAGAGACCCAGTACTTC

J: TRBJ2-4
V: TRBV5-1
D: .
size: .
CDR3: CASSLSGTGGAGNIQYF
DNA: TGCGCCAGCAGCTTATCCGGGACTGGGGGCGCAGGAAACATTCAGTACTTC

J: TRBJ2-1
V: TRBV27
D: TRBD2
size: .
CDR3: CASSLRALAGKNEQFF
DNA: TGTGCCAGCAGTTTAAGGGCACTAGCGGGAAAGAATGAGCAGTTCTTC